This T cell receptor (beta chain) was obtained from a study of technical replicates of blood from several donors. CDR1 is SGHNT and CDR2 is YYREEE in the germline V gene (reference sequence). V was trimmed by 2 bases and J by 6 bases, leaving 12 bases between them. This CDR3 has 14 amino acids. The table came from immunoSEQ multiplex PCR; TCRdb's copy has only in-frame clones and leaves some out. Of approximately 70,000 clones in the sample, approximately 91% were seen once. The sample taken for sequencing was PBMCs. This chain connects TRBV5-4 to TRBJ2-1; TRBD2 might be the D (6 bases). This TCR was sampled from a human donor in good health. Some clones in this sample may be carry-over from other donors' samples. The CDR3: CASSFISLANEQFF. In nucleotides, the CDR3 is TGTGCCAGCAGCTTTATATCACTAGCCAATGAGCAGTTCTTC.